This T cell receptor (beta chain) is drawn from a study of blood T cell repertoires in COVID-19. Using immunoSEQ multiplex PCR, the repertoire was profiled, and TCRdb retains in-frame clones only, with some absent. The table lists roughly 290,000 clones, 89% of them singletons. The CDR3 loop spans 15 amino acids. CDR1 MNHNS and CDR2 SASEGT come from the germline V gene. V lost 1 base to trimming and J lost 4 bases, with 11 bases between them. This TCR derives from a woman in her thirties or forties who had recovered from COVID-19. Material for sequencing was PBMCs or T cells enriched from blood (not recorded which). The V gene is TRBV6-1, the J gene TRBJ1-5; D call uncertain. Here the CDR3 reads CASSEGRTENQPQHF. The CDR3 nucleotides read TGTGCCAGCAGTGAAGGGAGGACGGAAAATCAGCCCCAGCATTTT.